This T cell receptor (beta chain) is from a study of regulatory T cells in long-lasting Graves disease. Study-wide context: Newly diagnosed Graves' patients took antithyroid drugs under 3 months.

General study findings and limits: With a few thousand shared public clonotypes, persistent patients exceeded new patients, who shared 966.

Time point in this sample: newly diagnosed GD, antithyroid drugs for less than 3 months. Following extraction of RNA from PBMCs, that RNA was used to make the TCR library. Looked up from germline, CDR1 is SGHTA and CDR2 is FQGNSA. V was clipped by 2 bases and J by 6 bases; unmatched bases: 10. The CDR3 sequence is 16 residues long. Assembly of TCR beta libraries relied on iRepertoire HTBI primers together with Arm-PCR of CDR3 regions. TCRdb re-called the multiplex PCR reads through MiXCR, storing one row per CDR3 protein. The table includes around 470,000 distinct CDR3 sequences, approximately 14% detected once. This clonotype was counted many times. Its antigen is not identified. The data also belong to a second study, concerning T cells in Graves' hyperthyroidism and ophthalmopathy. That source reports: Diagnoses were established using clinical symptoms, serum thyroxine and TRAb, thyroid ultrasound and orbital computed tomography.

The source of this sequence is a woman in her forties or fifties with Graves disease. V gene TRBV7-2 combines with J gene TRBJ2-1; 7 bases agree with TRBD2. The sample in question was peripheral blood mononuclear cells (PBMCs), obtained at new diagnosis, from a patient treated with antithyroid drugs. The DNA of the CDR3 is TGTGCCAGCAGCTTAAGAGCGGGACTCTTTTCCAATGAGCAGTTCTTC. Encoded protein: CASSLRAGLFSNEQFF.